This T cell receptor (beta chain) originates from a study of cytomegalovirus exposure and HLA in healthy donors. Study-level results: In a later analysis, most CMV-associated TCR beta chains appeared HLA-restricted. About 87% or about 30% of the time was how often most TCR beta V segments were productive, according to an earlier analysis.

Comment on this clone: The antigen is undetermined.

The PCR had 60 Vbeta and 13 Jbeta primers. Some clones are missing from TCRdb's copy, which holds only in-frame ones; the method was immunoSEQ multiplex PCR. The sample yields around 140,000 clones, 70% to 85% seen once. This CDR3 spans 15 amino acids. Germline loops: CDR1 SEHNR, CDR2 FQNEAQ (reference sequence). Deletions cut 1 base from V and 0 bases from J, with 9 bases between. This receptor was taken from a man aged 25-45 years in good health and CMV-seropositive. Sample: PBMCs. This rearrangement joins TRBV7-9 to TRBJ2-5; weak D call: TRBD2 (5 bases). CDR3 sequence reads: CASSLGETHQETQYF. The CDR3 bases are TGTGCCAGCAGCTTAGGGGAGACCCACCAAGAGACCCAGTACTTC.